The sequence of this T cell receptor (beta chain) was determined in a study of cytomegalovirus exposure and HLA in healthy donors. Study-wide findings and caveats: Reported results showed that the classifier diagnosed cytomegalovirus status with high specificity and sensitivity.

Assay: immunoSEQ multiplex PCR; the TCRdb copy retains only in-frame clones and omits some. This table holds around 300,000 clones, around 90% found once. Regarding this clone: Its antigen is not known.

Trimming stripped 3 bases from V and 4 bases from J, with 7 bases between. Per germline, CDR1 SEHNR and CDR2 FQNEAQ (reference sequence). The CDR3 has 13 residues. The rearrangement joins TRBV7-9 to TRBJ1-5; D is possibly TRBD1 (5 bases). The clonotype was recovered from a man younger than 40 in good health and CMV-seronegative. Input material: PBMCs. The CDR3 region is CASSFGGNQPQHF. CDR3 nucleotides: TGTGCCAGCAGCTTTGGGGGGAATCAGCCCCAGCATTTT.